This TCR beta chain emerged from a study of blood T cells in healthy people across ages. Study-level points and caveats: Roughly linear age-related decline in beta diversity appeared, significant by age approximately 41.

Only a few counts were recorded for this clonotype. Its antigen is not identified. Then a second PCR, running roughly 6 to 12 cycles, was carried out with a sample-barcoded 5' primer and a J-beta primer mix. Using its own MiXCR run on the 5' RACE reads, TCRdb lists one record per CDR3 protein. There are approximately 800,000 distinct CDR3 sequences in the sample; around a quarter occur only once, and more than 3% lies in the top ten. The CDR3 totals 13 residues. The germline CDR1 and CDR2 sequences are SGHRS and YFSETQ. PBMCs were isolated at a quantity of at least 6 million per sample. Extraction yielded at least 6 micrograms of total RNA per sample. These data were also reused for a study on T cells of mothers and their children.

The chain employs TRBV5-1 and TRBJ2-5; D is uncertain. The J call could be wrong; TRBJ2-7 is a better fit for the DNA end. The receptor comes from a boy aged 5-17 years in good health. Sequences were obtained from blood. CDR3 DNA sequence: TGCGCCAGCCGCTACACACTCTCCTACGAGCAGTACTTC. It codes for CASRYTLSYEQYF.